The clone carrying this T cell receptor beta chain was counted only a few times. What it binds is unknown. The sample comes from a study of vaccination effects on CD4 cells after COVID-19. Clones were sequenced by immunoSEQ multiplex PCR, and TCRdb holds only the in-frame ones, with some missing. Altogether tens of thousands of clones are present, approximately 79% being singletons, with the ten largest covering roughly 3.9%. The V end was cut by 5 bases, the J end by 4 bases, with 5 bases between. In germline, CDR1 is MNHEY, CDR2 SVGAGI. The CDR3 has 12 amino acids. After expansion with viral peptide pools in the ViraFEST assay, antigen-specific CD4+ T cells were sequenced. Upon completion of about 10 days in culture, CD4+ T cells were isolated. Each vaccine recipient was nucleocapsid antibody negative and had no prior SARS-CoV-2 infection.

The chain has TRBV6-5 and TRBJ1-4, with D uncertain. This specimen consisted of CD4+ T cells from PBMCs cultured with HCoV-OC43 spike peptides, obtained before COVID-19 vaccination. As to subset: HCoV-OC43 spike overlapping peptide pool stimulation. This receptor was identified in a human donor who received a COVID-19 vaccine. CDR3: CASSRNNEKLFF. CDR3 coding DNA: TGTGCCAGCAGTCGGAATAATGAAAAACTGTTTTTT.